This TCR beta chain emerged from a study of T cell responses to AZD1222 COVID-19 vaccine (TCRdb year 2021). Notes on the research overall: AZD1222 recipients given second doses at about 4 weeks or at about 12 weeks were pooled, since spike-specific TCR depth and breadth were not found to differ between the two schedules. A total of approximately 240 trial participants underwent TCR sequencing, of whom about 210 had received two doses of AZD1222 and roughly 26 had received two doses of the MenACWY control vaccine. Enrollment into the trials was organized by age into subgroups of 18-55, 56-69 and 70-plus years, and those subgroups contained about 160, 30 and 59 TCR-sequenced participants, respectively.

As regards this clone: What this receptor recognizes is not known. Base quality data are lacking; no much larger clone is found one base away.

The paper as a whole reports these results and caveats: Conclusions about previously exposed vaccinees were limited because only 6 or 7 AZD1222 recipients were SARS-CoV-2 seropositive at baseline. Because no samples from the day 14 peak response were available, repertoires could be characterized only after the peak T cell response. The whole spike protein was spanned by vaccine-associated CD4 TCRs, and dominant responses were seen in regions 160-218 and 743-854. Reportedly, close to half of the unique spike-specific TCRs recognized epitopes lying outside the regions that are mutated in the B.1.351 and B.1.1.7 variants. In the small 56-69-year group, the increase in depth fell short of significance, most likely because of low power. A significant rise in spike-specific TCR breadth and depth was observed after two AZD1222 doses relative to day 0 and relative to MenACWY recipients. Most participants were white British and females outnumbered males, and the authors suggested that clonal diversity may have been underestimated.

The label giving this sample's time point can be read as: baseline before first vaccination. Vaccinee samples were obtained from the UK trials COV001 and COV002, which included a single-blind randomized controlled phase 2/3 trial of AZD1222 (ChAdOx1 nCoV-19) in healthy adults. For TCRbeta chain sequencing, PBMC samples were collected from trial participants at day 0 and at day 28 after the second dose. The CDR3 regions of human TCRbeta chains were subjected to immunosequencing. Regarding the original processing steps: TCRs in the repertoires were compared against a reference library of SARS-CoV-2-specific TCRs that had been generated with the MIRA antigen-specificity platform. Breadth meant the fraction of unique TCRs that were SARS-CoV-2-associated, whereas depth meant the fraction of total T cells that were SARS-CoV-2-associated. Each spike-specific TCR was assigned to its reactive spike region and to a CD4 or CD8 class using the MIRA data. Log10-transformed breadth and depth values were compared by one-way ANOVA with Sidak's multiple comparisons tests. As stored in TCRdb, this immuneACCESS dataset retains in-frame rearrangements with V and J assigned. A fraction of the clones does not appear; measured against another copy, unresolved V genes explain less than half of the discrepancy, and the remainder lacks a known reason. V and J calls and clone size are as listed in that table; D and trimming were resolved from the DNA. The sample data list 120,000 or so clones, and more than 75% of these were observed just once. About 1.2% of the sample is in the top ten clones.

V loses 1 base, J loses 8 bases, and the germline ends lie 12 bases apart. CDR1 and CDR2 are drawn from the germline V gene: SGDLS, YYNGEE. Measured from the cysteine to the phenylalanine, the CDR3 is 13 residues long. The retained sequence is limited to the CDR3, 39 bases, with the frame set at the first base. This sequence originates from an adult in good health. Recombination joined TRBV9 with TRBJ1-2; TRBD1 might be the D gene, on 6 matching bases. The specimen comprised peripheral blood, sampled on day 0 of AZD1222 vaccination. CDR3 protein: CASSVLRGIGYTF. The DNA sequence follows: TGTGCCAGCAGCGTATTAAGGGGGATCGGCTACACCTTC.